The 17 T cell receptor beta chains presented below share a single source sample, sequenced in a study of T-cell reconstitution after alpha-beta-depleted transplantation in children. Library preparation (for TCRbeta) was performed with unique molecular identifiers. TCRdb passed the PCR reads through MiXCR, listing each CDR3 protein once. The sample shows about 580,000 distinct CDR3 sequences, 23% of them seen only once. The material was PBMCs, mostly from graft donor cells, obtained 360 days after TCRalphabeta/CD19-depleted stem cell transplant. The receptor set was obtained from a boy in the first two years of life who had a stem cell transplant for acute myeloid leukemia, so the T cells may come from the graft donor.

The rearrangement uses TRBV6-1 and TRBJ2-5, with TRBD2 matching 11 bases. J was trimmed by 5 bases and V by 6 bases; bases with no gene match: 5. Looked up from germline, CDR1 is MNHNS and CDR2 is SASEGT. The CDR3 covers 14 residues. The CDR3 DNA is TGTGCCAGCAGGCCTAGCGGGGGGACGGAGACCCAGTACTTC. Translation gives CASRPSGGTETQYF.

The rearrangement links TRBV20-1 to TRBJ2-5; perhaps TRBD2 as D (6 bases). CDR1 and CDR2 (germline): DFQATT, SNEGSKA (reference sequence). V dropped 1 base and J dropped 2 bases, with 8 bases sitting between them. The length of the CDR3 is 13 residues. The CDR3 sequence is CSARVAAQETQYF. The CDR3, as DNA: TGCAGTGCTAGAGTAGCGGCGCAAGAGACCCAGTACTTC.

This clonotype was observed a handful of times. The V gene is TRBV27, the J gene TRBJ2-3, with 8 bases identical to TRBD1. The CDR3 loop spans 15 amino acids. Per the germline V gene, CDR1 is MNHEY and CDR2 is SMNVEV (reference sequence). Unmatched junction bases numbered 10, after V lost 6 bases and J lost 5 bases. The CDR3 loop is CASSLQGEFRDTQYF. DNA for the CDR3: TGTGCCAGCAGCCTACAGGGGGAGTTCAGAGATACGCAGTATTTT.

This clonotype occurred many times. V and J are TRBV29-1 and TRBJ2-5, with 8 bases fitting TRBD2. Trimming removed 0 bases from V and 5 bases from J; junction bases left unmatched: 14. The V gene's germline CDR1 is SQVTM and CDR2 ANQGSEA. The length of the CDR3 is 17 residues. CDR3 sequence reads: CSVEDRREGTRRETQYF. The CDR3 coding sequence is TGCAGCGTTGAAGATCGGAGGGAAGGGACTAGGCGGGAGACCCAGTACTTC.

The chain links TRBV9 to TRBJ2-1, with 9 bases fitting TRBD2. CDR1 and CDR2 (germline): SGDLS, YYNGEE. The junction had 4 bases not matched to a gene; V was cut back by 0 bases and J by 6 bases. The CDR3 sequence is 15 residues long. CDR3 in amino acids: CASSVGGGGANEQFF. As DNA, the CDR3 is TGTGCCAGCAGCGTAGGGGGCGGGGGGGCCAATGAGCAGTTCTTC.

This clonotype occurred many times. CDR3 in amino acids: CASSPPPGQETQYF. The CDR3 DNA follows: TGTGCCAGCTCACCACCGCCCGGGCAAGAGACCCAGTACTTC. The V gene is TRBV18, the J gene TRBJ2-5; no clear D gene. Trimming pared 0 bases from V and 2 bases from J, leaving 7 bases between. The germline gives CDR1 KGHSH, CDR2 LQKENI. The CDR3 consists of 14 residues. Based on the CDR3 plus reference TRBV18 and TRBJ2-5, the full variable domain is NAGVMQNPRHLVRRRGQEARLRCSPMKGHSHVYWYRQLPEEGLKFMVYLQKENIIDESGMPKERFSAEFPKEGPSILRIQQVVRGDSAAYFCASSPPPGQETQYFGPGTRLLVL.

A word on this clonotype: A read error is possible here, since a much larger clone lies one base away. The conserved closing phenylalanine or tryptophan is absent in this CDR3, likely reflecting a read error. This rearrangement joins TRBV6-5 to TRBJ1-1, with a possible D match to TRBD1 (5 bases). The V gene's germline CDR1 is MNHEY and CDR2 SVGAGI. Between the trimmed V and J ends, which lost 2 bases and 4 bases, there was a span of 14 bases. The CDR3 has 15 residues. CDR3 nucleotide sequence: TGTGCCAGCAGTTACGGGGGAAGGGGCCTCACTGAAGCTTTCATT. It encodes CASSYGGRGLTEAFI.

This clonotype turned up a few times. The genes are TRBV14 and TRBJ2-7; D is possibly TRBD1 or TRBD2 (6 bases each). Trimming left V 4 bases short and J 6 bases short, with 13 bases between. Germline V lookup: CDR1 SGHDN, CDR2 FVKESK. This CDR3 has 13 residues. The CDR3 DNA reads TGTGCCAGCAGCCCTTGGGGGGCGGGCGAGCAGTACTTC. It translates to CASSPWGAGEQYF.

The V call is TRBV20-1, the J call TRBJ2-3; D possibly corresponds to TRBD2 (6 bases). The V end was cut by 5 bases, the J end by 0 bases, with 15 bases between. From germline, CDR1 is DFQATT and CDR2 SNEGSKA (reference sequence). This CDR3 is 15 amino acids long. CDR3 bases: TGCAGTGCTCTGTCAGCGGGCCTTAGCACAGATACGCAGTATTTT. It codes for CSALSAGLSTDTQYF.

The chain joins TRBV6-5 to TRBJ2-5, with TRBD2 identical over 8 bases. V lost 2 bases to trimming and J lost 5 bases; unmatched junction nucleotides: 10. The germline V gene encodes CDR1 MNHEY and CDR2 SVGAGI. This CDR3 region has 16 residues. CDR3 residues: CASSYGGGWTGETQYF. The DNA for the CDR3 is TGTGCCAGCAGTTACGGCGGGGGGTGGACCGGGGAGACCCAGTACTTC.

The chain carries TRBV4-3 and TRBJ1-1; 8 bases match TRBD1. J lost 3 bases, V lost 4 bases, and 10 bases had no gene match. This CDR3 is built from 16 residues. The germline V gene has CDR1 LGHNA and CDR2 YSLEER. DNA of the CDR3: TGCGCCAGCAGCCCTCAGGCGACAGGGGCCGACACTGAAGCTTTCTTT. Protein: CASSPQATGADTEAFF.

The J gene is TRBJ2-2, the V gene TRBV23-1; no clear D gene. TRBV23-1 is an ORF, and what it does is uncertain. V was cut by 9 bases and J by 8 bases, with 7 bases left in between. The CDR3 length is 10 residues. Here the CDR3 DNA reads TGCGCCAGTGCCTCGGGGGAGCTGTTTTTT. Its protein product is CASASGELFF.

This clonotype was observed a handful of times. The J gene is TRBJ1-1, the V gene TRBV29-1; D may be TRBD1 (5 bases). The CDR3 totals 12 residues. V lost 6 bases, J lost 2 bases, and 10 bases lay in between. Germline CDR1 reads SQVTM; CDR2 reads ANQGSEA. As DNA, the CDR3 is TGCAGCGTGGGGGGGGTAAACACTGAAGCTTTCTTT. Amino acids: CSVGGVNTEAFF.

This clonotype was observed a few times. This chain links TRBV7-6 with TRBJ1-2; 8 bases fit TRBD1. J lost 2 bases, V lost 3 bases, and 5 bases had no gene match. The CDR3 contains 15 residues. CDR1 and CDR2 from the germline V gene are SGHVS and FNYEAQ. Written as DNA, the CDR3 is TGTGCCAGCAGCTTGCGTCAGGGGGCGAACTATGGCTACACCTTC. The encoded protein is CASSLRQGANYGYTF.

This clonotype was counted many times. The chain recombines TRBV6-5 with TRBJ2-7, with TRBD1 identical over 11 bases. Germline CDR1 reads MNHEY; CDR2 reads SVGAGI. The V segment lost 3 bases and the J segment 6 bases; nucleotides outside the gene matches: 7. The CDR3 totals 15 residues. Here the CDR3 DNA reads TGTGCCAGCAGTTATGCCGGACAGGGGGCTACCGAGCAGTACTTC. This gives the protein CASSYAGQGATEQYF.

This rearrangement joins TRBV10-2 to TRBJ2-3; the match to TRBD1 covers 8 bases. Germline CDR1 reads WSHSY; CDR2 reads SAAADI. J gave up 4 bases and V 7 bases, and 13 bases lay outside the gene matches. The CDR3 extends over 16 amino acids. The CDR3 nucleotides read TGCGCCAGCAATTCAGGGGGCAGCAGGTTTGCAGATACGCAGTATTTT. It specifies CASNSGGSRFADTQYF.

The chain is built from TRBV12-3 or TRBV12-4 and TRBJ1-4; D unclear. V was clipped by 1 base and J by 3 bases, with 6 bases between them. This CDR3 region has 14 residues. CDR3 residues: CASSLGEANEKLFF. Written as DNA, the CDR3 is TGTGCCAGCAGTTTAGGGGAGGCTAATGAAAAACTGTTTTTT.